This entry describes one T cell receptor beta chain. Its antigen remains undetermined. Base qualities were left out, and no much larger clone turns up one base away. TCRbeta CDR3 regions were amplified from genomic DNA using the immunoSEQ Assay, a bias-controlled multiplex PCR. On the study's bioinformatics: Nucleated cell counts per sample were estimated from amplification of reference gene primers within the assay. To quantify the absolute abundance of each unique TCRbeta CDR3 rearrangement, sequence reads were collapsed and filtered. For each sample, productive Simpson clonality was calculated as the square root of Simpson's diversity index over productive rearrangements. What TCRdb holds here is the immuneACCESS table cut down to in-frame rearrangements. Part of the clones is not present; checked against another copy, under half of the missing clones reflect an unresolved V gene, and the others are unexplained. V, J and clone size are taken as reported in that table, and D and trimming were inferred from the DNA itself. Here the sample has around 250,000 clones; around nine tenths occur a single time. Together, the top ten hold roughly 1.7% of the sample.

Enrolling through a virtual design, the prospective study's participants ranged in age from roughly 18 to 95 years and lived across roughly 24 United States geographic areas. In the prospective study, participants were assigned to cohorts based on the clinical history participants reported in a screening survey and a study questionnaire. ImmuneRACE Cohort 3 recovered participants were defined by two consecutive negative NP/OP PCR tests, healthcare professional clearance, or symptom resolution. Mobile phlebotomists in the prospective study collected whole blood, serum and a nasopharyngeal or oropharyngeal swab from every participant. Over a roughly 2-month period, participants in the prospective study had the option of providing additional blood draws and questionnaires. Before DNA extraction, prospective study blood samples were shipped either frozen or at room temperature. The data are from a study of blood T cell repertoires in COVID-19 (dated by TCRdb to 2019 to 2021). About the investigation overall: Collaborator samples came from the United States, Italy and Spain and covered acute and convalescent phases of COVID-19. The prospective study material was composed of cDNA or gDNA derived from T cells, B-cell-depleted T cells, or PBMCs. Deeply sampled blood TCRbeta repertoires from subjects exposed to, actively infected with, or recovered from COVID-19 were included in the dataset. The repertoires were released in a freely available public database intended as a resource for research on the immune response to SARS-CoV-2. Samples were obtained from the ongoing ImmuneRACE study (first 160 participants) and from 950 to 1,500 subjects provided by 6 global collaborators. Sample metadata almost always included a de-identified subject ID, COVID-19 status, age in years and sex. Where available, HLA class I and class II types were obtained from metadata supplied by the sample provider rather than from assay-based typing.

V loses 6 bases at its end and J loses 2 bases; junction bases beyond the gene matches: 6. CDR1 and CDR2, per the germline V gene (reference sequence), are SGHKS and YYEKEE. The CDR3, from cysteine to phenylalanine, totals 15 residues. Of all the DNA, just the CDR3 is kept, 45 bases in frame from base 1. Findings and caveats that apply to the study as a whole: The amount of clinical and demographic metadata varied by source and participant and was provided uncurated.

The TCR sequence derives from a woman aged 45 to 65 who had recovered from COVID-19. Rearrangement joined TRBV5-5 to TRBJ2-1, with 9 bases matching TRBD2. The sample consisted of PBMCs or T cells enriched from blood (not recorded which). DNA sequence: TGTGCCAGCACATTTATAGCGGGAGCCTACAATGAGCAGTTCTTC. This codes for CASTFIAGAYNEQFF.